This section outlines one T cell receptor beta chain sequence together with its context. Antigen: not known. Assay: immunoSEQ multiplex PCR; the TCRdb copy retains only in-frame clones and omits some. The sample contains 80,000 to 100,000 clones, around 89% of which appear only once. This record belongs to a study of T cell responses to AZD1222 COVID-19 vaccine. Study outcomes and limitations: There were repertoire samples only from the period after the peak T cell response. Regions 160-218 and 743-854 dominated among vaccine-associated CD4 TCRs spanning spike.

The CDR3 loop spans 16 amino acids. V was pared by 0 bases and J by 5 bases, with 14 bases between. Germline lookup yields CDR1 MGHDK and CDR2 SYGVNS. The sequence was obtained from an adult in good health. Source: peripheral blood, taken on day 0 of AZD1222 vaccination. The chain recombines TRBV25-1 with TRBJ2-1; D gene uncertain. CDR3 protein: CASSEYLGRGDNEQFF. CDR3 sequence (DNA): TGTGCCAGCAGTGAATATCTGGGTAGAGGAGACAATGAGCAGTTCTTC.